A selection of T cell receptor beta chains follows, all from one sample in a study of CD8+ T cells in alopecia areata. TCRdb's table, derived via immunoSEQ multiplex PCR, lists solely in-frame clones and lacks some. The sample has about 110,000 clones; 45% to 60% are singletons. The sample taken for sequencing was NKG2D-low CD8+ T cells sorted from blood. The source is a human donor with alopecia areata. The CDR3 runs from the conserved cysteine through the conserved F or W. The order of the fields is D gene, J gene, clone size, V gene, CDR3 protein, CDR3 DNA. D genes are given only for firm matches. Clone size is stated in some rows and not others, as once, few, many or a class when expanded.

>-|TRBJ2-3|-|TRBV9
CASSVGAGGTDTQYF
TGTGCCAGCAGCGTAGGGGCAGGGGGCACAGATACGCAGTATTTT
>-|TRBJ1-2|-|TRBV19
CASSFGTNYGYTF
TGTGCCAGTAGTTTCGGGACAAACTATGGCTACACCTTC
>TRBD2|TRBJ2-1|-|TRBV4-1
CASSQGPGLAGGPSLF
TGCGCCAGCAGCCAAGGCCCGGGACTAGCGGGAGGGCCGAGTCTCTTC
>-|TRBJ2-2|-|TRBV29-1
CSALGGMTGELFF
TGCAGCGCACTGGGGGGAATGACCGGGGAGCTGTTTTTT
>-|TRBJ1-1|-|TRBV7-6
CASSLETNTEAFF
TGTGCCAGCAGCTTAGAAACGAACACTGAAGCTTTCTTT
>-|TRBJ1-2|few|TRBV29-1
CSVEAGLRGYTF
TGCAGCGTTGAGGCAGGGCTGCGAGGCTACACCTTC
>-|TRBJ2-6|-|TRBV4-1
CASSKAGTSGANVLTF
TGCGCCAGCAGCAAAGCCGGGACCTCTGGGGCCAACGTCCTGACTTTC
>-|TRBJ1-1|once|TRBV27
CASSLGRNTEAFF
TGTGCCAGCAGTTTGGGCAGGAACACTGAAGCTTTCTTT
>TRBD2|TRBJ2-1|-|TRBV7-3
CASSLLGGSSYNEQFF
TGTGCCAGCAGCTTACTCGGCGGGAGCTCCTACAATGAGCAGTTCTTC
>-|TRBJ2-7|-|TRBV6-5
CASSYSPEGSYEQYF
TGTGCCAGCAGTTACTCCCCCGAGGGCTCCTACGAGCAGTACTTC
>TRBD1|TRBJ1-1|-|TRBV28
CASSYRGNTEAFF
TGTGCCAGCAGTTACAGGGGTAACACTGAAGCTTTCTTT
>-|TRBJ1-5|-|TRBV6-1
CASSLRIDSNQPQHF
TGTGCCAGCAGCCTCCGGATCGATAGCAATCAGCCCCAGCATTTT
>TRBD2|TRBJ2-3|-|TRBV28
CASTPVRPTSGLADTQYF
TGTGCCAGCACCCCGGTTCGTCCAACTAGCGGTCTCGCAGATACGCAGTATTTT
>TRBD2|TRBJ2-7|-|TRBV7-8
CASSLSTSGGYEQYF
TGTGCCAGCAGCTTGTCGACTAGCGGAGGTTACGAGCAGTACTTC
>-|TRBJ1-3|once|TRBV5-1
CASSSTPGNTIYF
TGCGCCAGCAGCTCCACACCTGGAAACACCATATATTTT
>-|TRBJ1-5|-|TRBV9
CASSGGYSNQPQHF
TGTGCCAGCAGCGGGGGGTATAGCAATCAGCCCCAGCATTTT
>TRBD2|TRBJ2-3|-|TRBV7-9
CASSLPIGRAADTQYF
TGTGCCAGCAGCTTACCAATCGGGAGGGCCGCAGATACGCAGTATTTT
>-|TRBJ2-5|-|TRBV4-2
CASSQRSLEETQYF
TGTGCCAGCAGCCAGCGGTCCCTGGAAGAGACCCAGTACTTC
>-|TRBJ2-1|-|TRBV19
CASSYSGAYNEQFF
TGTGCCAGTAGCTATAGCGGAGCCTACAATGAGCAGTTCTTC
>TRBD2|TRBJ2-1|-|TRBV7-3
CASSPGLAGDEQFF
TGTGCCAGCAGCCCGGGACTAGCGGGAGATGAGCAGTTCTTC
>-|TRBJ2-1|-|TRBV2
CASTPRGNEQFF
TGTGCCAGCACCCCTAGGGGCAATGAGCAGTTCTTC
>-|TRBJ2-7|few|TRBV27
CASAGPGGYEQYF
TGTGCCAGCGCCGGACCTGGCGGCTACGAGCAGTACTTC
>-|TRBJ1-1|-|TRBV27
CASGLIGLEAFF
TGTGCCAGCGGCCTAATTGGACTTGAAGCTTTCTTT
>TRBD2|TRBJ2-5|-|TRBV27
CASSFGTSGQETQYF
TGTGCCAGCAGTTTTGGGACTAGCGGCCAAGAGACCCAGTACTTC
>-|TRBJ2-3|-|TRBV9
CASSDHWISTDTQYF
TGTGCCAGCAGCGACCACTGGATTAGCACAGATACGCAGTATTTT
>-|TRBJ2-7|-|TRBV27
CASGIGDYEQYF
TGTGCCAGCGGCATAGGCGACTACGAGCAGTACTTC
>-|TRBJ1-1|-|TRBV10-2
CASSEWGNTEAFF
TGCGCCAGCAGTGAGTGGGGAAACACTGAAGCTTTCTTT
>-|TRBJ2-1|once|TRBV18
CASSHPTQGMDEQFF
TGTGCCAGCTCACACCCGACACAGGGAATGGATGAGCAGTTCTTC
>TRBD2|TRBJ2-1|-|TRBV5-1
CASSTGTSGSNEQFF
TGCGCCAGCAGCACCGGGACTAGCGGGAGTAATGAGCAGTTCTTC